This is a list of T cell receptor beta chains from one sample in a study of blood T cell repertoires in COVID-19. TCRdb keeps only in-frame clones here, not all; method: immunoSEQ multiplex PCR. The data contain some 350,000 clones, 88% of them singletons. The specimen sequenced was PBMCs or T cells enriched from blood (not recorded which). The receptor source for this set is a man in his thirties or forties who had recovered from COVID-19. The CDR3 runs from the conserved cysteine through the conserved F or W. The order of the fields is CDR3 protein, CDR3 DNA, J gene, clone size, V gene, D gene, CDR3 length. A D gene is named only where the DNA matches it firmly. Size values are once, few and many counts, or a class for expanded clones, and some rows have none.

cdr3_aa: CASSPPSTGSGNTIYF
cdr3_nt: TGTGCCAGTAGTCCTCCCTCGACAGGCTCTGGAAACACCATATATTTT
j_call: TRBJ1-3
clone_size: NA
v_call: TRBV19
d_call: NA
cdr3_length: 16

cdr3_aa: CASRGQTFCGYTF
cdr3_nt: TGCGCCAGCAGGGGGCAGACCTTCTGTGGCTACACCTTC
j_call: TRBJ1-2
clone_size: NA
v_call: TRBV23-1
d_call: NA
cdr3_length: 13

cdr3_aa: CASSLDRDTEAFF
cdr3_nt: TGTGCCAGCAGTTTAGACAGGGACACTGAAGCTTTCTTT
j_call: TRBJ1-1
clone_size: NA
v_call: TRBV28
d_call: TRBD1
cdr3_length: 13

cdr3_aa: CASSSSGDYGYTF
cdr3_nt: TGTGCCAGCAGTTCTTCAGGGGACTATGGCTACACCTTC
j_call: TRBJ1-2
clone_size: NA
v_call: TRBV12-3/TRBV12-4
d_call: NA
cdr3_length: 13

cdr3_aa: CASSFQGASTDTQYF
cdr3_nt: TGTGCCAGCAGCTTCCAGGGGGCGAGCACAGATACGCAGTATTTT
j_call: TRBJ2-3
clone_size: NA
v_call: TRBV11-3
d_call: TRBD1
cdr3_length: 15

cdr3_aa: CASSMWGDQPQHF
cdr3_nt: TGTGCCAGTAGTATGTGGGGGGATCAGCCCCAGCATTTT
j_call: TRBJ1-5
clone_size: once
v_call: TRBV19
d_call: NA
cdr3_length: 13

cdr3_aa: CSVRQGTPYEQYF
cdr3_nt: TGCAGCGTCCGACAGGGGACCCCCTACGAGCAGTACTTC
j_call: TRBJ2-7
clone_size: NA
v_call: TRBV29-1
d_call: TRBD1
cdr3_length: 13

cdr3_aa: CAISEVRGGVYTQYF
cdr3_nt: TGTGCCATCAGTGAGGTCCGCGGGGGGGTATATACGCAGTATTTT
j_call: TRBJ2-3
clone_size: once
v_call: TRBV10-3
d_call: TRBD2
cdr3_length: 15

cdr3_aa: CASSEVPTSTDTQYF
cdr3_nt: TGTGCCAGCAGTGAAGTCCCCACTAGCACAGATACGCAGTATTTT
j_call: TRBJ2-3
clone_size: NA
v_call: TRBV2
d_call: NA
cdr3_length: 15

cdr3_aa: CASSSRTSGGAGETQYF
cdr3_nt: TGTGCCAGCAGCTCTCGGACTAGCGGGGGGGCCGGAGAGACCCAGTACTTC
j_call: TRBJ2-5
clone_size: NA
v_call: TRBV13
d_call: TRBD2
cdr3_length: 17

cdr3_aa: CASSIVETGGQPQHF
cdr3_nt: TGTGCCAGTAGTATAGTTGAGACAGGGGGTCAGCCCCAGCATTTT
j_call: TRBJ1-5
clone_size: NA
v_call: TRBV19
d_call: TRBD1
cdr3_length: 15

cdr3_aa: CASSLSPTIQYGYTF
cdr3_nt: TGTGCCAGCAGCTTAAGCCCCACCATCCAATATGGCTACACCTTC
j_call: TRBJ1-2
clone_size: NA
v_call: TRBV11-2
d_call: NA
cdr3_length: 15

cdr3_aa: CASSLNSRTWFF
cdr3_nt: TGTGCCAGCAGCTTAAATAGCCGAACGTGGTTCTTC
j_call: TRBJ2-1
clone_size: NA
v_call: TRBV7-3
d_call: NA
cdr3_length: 12

cdr3_aa: CASSQSETLQETQYF
cdr3_nt: TGCGCCAGCAGTCAATCGGAGACCCTCCAAGAGACCCAGTACTTC
j_call: TRBJ2-5
clone_size: NA
v_call: TRBV23-1
d_call: NA
cdr3_length: 15

cdr3_aa: CASSWGPGATEAFF
cdr3_nt: TGTGCCAGCAGTTGGGGCCCGGGAGCCACTGAAGCTTTCTTT
j_call: TRBJ1-1
clone_size: NA
v_call: TRBV28
d_call: NA
cdr3_length: 14

cdr3_aa: CASSFRGGDYNEQFF
cdr3_nt: TGTGCCAGCAGCTTTCGGGGGGGCGACTACAATGAGCAGTTCTTC
j_call: TRBJ2-1
clone_size: NA
v_call: TRBV11-3
d_call: TRBD2
cdr3_length: 15

cdr3_aa: CATSDPGQGAGETQYF
cdr3_nt: TGTGCCACCAGTGATCCGGGACAGGGGGCGGGGGAGACCCAGTACTTC
j_call: TRBJ2-5
clone_size: NA
v_call: TRBV24-1
d_call: TRBD1
cdr3_length: 16

cdr3_aa: CASSYISGFEQFF
cdr3_nt: TGTGCCAGCAGTTATATATCCGGGTTTGAGCAGTTCTTC
j_call: TRBJ2-1
clone_size: NA
v_call: TRBV12-3/TRBV12-4
d_call: NA
cdr3_length: 13

cdr3_aa: CASSIPLRQGNQPQHF
cdr3_nt: TGTGCCAGTAGTATCCCTCTCAGACAGGGGAATCAGCCCCAGCATTTT
j_call: TRBJ1-5
clone_size: NA
v_call: TRBV19
d_call: TRBD1
cdr3_length: 16

cdr3_aa: CASKGGAETQYF
cdr3_nt: TGTGCCAGCAAAGGGGGGGCAGAGACCCAGTACTTC
j_call: TRBJ2-5
clone_size: NA
v_call: TRBV2
d_call: NA
cdr3_length: 12

cdr3_aa: CASSLWGLVSYGYTF
cdr3_nt: TGTGCCAGCAGTTTATGGGGACTCGTTTCCTATGGCTACACCTTC
j_call: TRBJ1-2
clone_size: NA
v_call: TRBV28
d_call: NA
cdr3_length: 15

cdr3_aa: CASSKDRSYEQYF
cdr3_nt: TGCGCCAGCAGCAAGGACAGGTCCTACGAGCAGTACTTC
j_call: TRBJ2-7
clone_size: NA
v_call: TRBV4-1
d_call: TRBD1
cdr3_length: 13

cdr3_aa: CATSDFQTGRAFF
cdr3_nt: TGTGCCACCAGTGATTTTCAGACCGGGAGGGCTTTCTTT
j_call: TRBJ1-1
clone_size: NA
v_call: TRBV24-1
d_call: NA
cdr3_length: 13

cdr3_aa: CSVRGQGAPYSPLHF
cdr3_nt: TGCAGCGTTCGGGGACAGGGCGCACCCTATTCACCCCTCCACTTT
j_call: TRBJ1-6
clone_size: NA
v_call: TRBV29-1
d_call: TRBD1
cdr3_length: 15

cdr3_aa: CASSNAGGTYNEQFF
cdr3_nt: TGCGCCAGCAGCAACGCGGGGGGCACCTACAATGAGCAGTTCTTC
j_call: TRBJ2-1
clone_size: NA
v_call: TRBV5-1
d_call: TRBD2
cdr3_length: 15

cdr3_aa: CASSIDLLRQGGNQPQHF
cdr3_nt: TGTGCCAGTAGTATAGATCTATTACGGCAGGGAGGGAATCAGCCCCAGCATTTT
j_call: TRBJ1-5
clone_size: NA
v_call: TRBV19
d_call: NA
cdr3_length: 18

cdr3_aa: CASSLGVSRTDTQYF
cdr3_nt: TGTGCCAGCAGCTTAGGAGTCTCCCGCACAGATACGCAGTATTTT
j_call: TRBJ2-3
clone_size: NA
v_call: TRBV7-3
d_call: NA
cdr3_length: 15

cdr3_aa: CASSERTYEQYF
cdr3_nt: TGTGCCAGCAGTGAAAGGACTTACGAGCAGTACTTC
j_call: TRBJ2-7
clone_size: NA
v_call: TRBV2
d_call: NA
cdr3_length: 12

cdr3_aa: CASSQGGGRREQYF
cdr3_nt: TGTGCCAGCAGCCAAGGTGGTGGGAGGCGGGAGCAGTACTTC
j_call: TRBJ2-7
clone_size: NA
v_call: TRBV3-1/TRBV3-2
d_call: NA
cdr3_length: 14

cdr3_aa: CSARRGRMFF
cdr3_nt: TGCAGTGCTAGGAGGGGGAGAATGTTTTTT
j_call: TRBJ1-4
clone_size: NA
v_call: TRBV20-1
d_call: NA
cdr3_length: 10

cdr3_aa: CASSQDLNTLFF
cdr3_nt: TGTGCCAGCAGCCAAGATTTGAACACACTGTTTTTT
j_call: TRBJ1-4
clone_size: NA
v_call: TRBV3-1/TRBV3-2
d_call: NA
cdr3_length: 12